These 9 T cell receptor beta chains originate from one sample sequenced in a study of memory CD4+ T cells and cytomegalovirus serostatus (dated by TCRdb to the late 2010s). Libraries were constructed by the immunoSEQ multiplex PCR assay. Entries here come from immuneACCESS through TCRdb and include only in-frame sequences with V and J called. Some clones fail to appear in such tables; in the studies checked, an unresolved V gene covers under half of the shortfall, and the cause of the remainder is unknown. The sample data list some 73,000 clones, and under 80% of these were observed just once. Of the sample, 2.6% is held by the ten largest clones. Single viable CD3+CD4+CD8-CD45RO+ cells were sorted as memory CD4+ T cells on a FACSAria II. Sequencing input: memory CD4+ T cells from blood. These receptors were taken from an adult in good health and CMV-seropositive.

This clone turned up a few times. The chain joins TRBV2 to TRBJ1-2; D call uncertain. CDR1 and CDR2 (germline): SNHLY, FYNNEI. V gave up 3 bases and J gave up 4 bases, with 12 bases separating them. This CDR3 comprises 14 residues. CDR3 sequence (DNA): TGTGCCAGCAGTGAGAGTGGAGTGAGCTATGGCTACACCTTC. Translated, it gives CASSESGVSYGYTF.

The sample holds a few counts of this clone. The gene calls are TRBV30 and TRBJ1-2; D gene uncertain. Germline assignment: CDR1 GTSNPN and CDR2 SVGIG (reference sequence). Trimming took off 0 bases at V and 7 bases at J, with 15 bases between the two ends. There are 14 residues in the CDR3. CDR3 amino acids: CAWSVNSNAAGYTF. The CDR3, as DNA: TGTGCCTGGAGTGTAAACAGTAATGCGGCTGGCTACACCTTC.

The DNA of the CDR3 is TGTGCCAGTAGCCATGGACAGTCCGACGTCCTGACTTTC. Protein product: CASSHGQSDVLTF. This sequence joins TRBV19 and TRBJ2-6; TRBD1 might be the D (6 bases). V lost 6 bases to trimming and J lost 11 bases, with 14 bases between them. Germline V gene lookup returns CDR1 LNHDA and CDR2 SQIVND (reference sequence). The CDR3 totals 13 residues.

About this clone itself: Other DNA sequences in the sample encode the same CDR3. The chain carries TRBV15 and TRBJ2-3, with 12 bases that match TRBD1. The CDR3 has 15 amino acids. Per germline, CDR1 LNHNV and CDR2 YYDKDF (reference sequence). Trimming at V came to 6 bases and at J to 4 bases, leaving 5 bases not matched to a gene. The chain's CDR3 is CATSRDRGPADTQYF. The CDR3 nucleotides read TGTGCCACCAGTAGGGACAGGGGGCCCGCAGATACGCAGTATTTT.

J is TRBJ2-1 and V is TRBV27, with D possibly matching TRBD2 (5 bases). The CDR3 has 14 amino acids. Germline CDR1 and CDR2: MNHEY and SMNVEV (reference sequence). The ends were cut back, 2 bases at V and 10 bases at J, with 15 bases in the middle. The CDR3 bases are TGTGCCAGCAGTTTAACACTAGAAGAACGAGAGCAGTTCTTC. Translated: CASSLTLEEREQFF.

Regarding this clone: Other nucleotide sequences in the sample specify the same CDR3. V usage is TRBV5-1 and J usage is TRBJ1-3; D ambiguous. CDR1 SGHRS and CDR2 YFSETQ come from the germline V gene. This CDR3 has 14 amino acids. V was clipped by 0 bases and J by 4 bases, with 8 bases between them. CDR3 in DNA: TGCGCCAGCAGCTTGGAGGGTCTAGGAAACACCATATATTTT. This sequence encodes CASSLEGLGNTIYF.

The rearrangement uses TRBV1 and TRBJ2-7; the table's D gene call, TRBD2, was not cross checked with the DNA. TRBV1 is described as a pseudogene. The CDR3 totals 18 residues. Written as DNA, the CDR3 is TGCACCAGCAGCCCGGGACTAGCGGGCTGGATTGGTGATAGCGAGCAGTACGTC. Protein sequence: CTSSPGLAGWIGDSEQYV.

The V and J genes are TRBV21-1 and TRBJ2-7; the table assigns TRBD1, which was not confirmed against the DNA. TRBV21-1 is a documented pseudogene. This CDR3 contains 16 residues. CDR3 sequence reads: CASSTGQSRPHYEQYF. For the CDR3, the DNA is TGTGCCAGCAGCACCGGACAGTCAAGGCCTCACTACGAGCAGTACTTC.

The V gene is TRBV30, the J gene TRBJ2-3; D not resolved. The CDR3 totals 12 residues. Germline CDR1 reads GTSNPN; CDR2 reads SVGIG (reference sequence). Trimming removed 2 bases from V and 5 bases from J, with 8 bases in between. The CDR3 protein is CAWSFSLDTQYF. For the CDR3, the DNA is TGTGCCTGGAGTTTTAGCTTAGATACGCAGTATTTT.